This T cell receptor beta chain derives from a study of blood T cell repertoires in COVID-19. Across the whole study: The origin of the acute and convalescent COVID-19 samples was the United States, Italy and Spain.

This CDR3 is built from 12 residues. Germline lookup yields CDR1 SGHNT and CDR2 YYREEE (reference sequence). Unmatched junction bases numbered 5, after V lost 9 bases and J lost 5 bases. Per the original methods: Reference gene primer amplification gave estimated nucleated cell counts. Sequencing used immunoSEQ multiplex PCR; TCRdb keeps in-frame clones, though not all of them. The DNA was the basis for D and trimming; V, J and clone size are from that table. The table lists under 80,000 clones, 83% of them singletons. The sequence was collected from an elderly man with acute or convalescent COVID-19. This chain joins TRBV5-4 and TRBJ2-3; TRBD1 aligns across 8 bases. Sequencing used peripheral blood. The CDR3 DNA reads as TGTGCCACCGGACAGGGCCAAGATACGCAGTATTTT. Translating it yields CATGQGQDTQYF. Drawing the rest from reference TRBV5-4 and TRBJ2-3, the complete variable domain is ETGVTQSPTHLIKTRGQQVTLRCSSQSGHNTVSWYQQALGQGPQFIFQYYREEENGRGNFPPRFSGLQFPNYSSELNVNALELDDSALYLCATGQGQDTQYFGPGTRLTVL.